This record concerns one T cell receptor (beta chain) sequence. These data belong to a study of response to subunit inactivated influenza vaccine. One entry per CDR3 protein, called by TCRdb with MiXCR from the RT-PCR reads. Counted here are 450,000 to 600,000 distinct CDR3 sequences, 6% to 9% occurring once; the ten biggest clones make up around 13%. Germline V gene lookup returns CDR1 LGHDT and CDR2 YNNKEL (reference sequence). With 7 bases clipped from V and 4 bases from J, the junction kept 16 bases outside the gene matches. This CDR3 is built from 16 residues. The rearrangement uses TRBV3-1 and TRBJ2-7; 7 bases line up with TRBD2. Material: PBMCs from blood, obtained about 23 months after vaccination. This TCR derives from a man aged 50 to 75 who received an inactivated influenza vaccine. CDR3 loop: CASTGASGSRAYEQYF. CDR3 in DNA: TGTGCCAGCACCGGGGCTAGCGGATCCCGTGCATACGAGCAGTACTTC.